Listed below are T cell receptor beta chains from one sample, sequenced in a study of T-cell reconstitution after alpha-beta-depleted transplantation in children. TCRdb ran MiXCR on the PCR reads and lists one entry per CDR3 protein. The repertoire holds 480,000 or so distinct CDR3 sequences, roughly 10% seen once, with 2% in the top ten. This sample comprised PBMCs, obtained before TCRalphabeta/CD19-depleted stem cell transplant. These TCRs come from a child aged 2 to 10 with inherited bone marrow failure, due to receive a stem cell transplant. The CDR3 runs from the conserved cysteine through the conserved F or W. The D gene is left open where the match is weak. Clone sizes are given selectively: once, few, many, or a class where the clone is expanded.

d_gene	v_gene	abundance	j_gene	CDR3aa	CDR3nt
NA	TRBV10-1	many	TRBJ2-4	CASSEVPGSEIQYF	TGCGCCAGCAGTGAAGTCCCAGGGTCGGAGATTCAGTACTTC
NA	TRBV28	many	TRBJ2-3	CASSSEGLDHTQYF	TGTGCCAGCAGTTCCGAAGGTTTGGACCATACGCAGTATTTT
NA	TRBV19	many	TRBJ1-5	CASRGPAVPQHF	TGTGCCAGCAGGGGACCGGCAGTTCCCCAGCATTTT
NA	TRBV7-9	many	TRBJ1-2	CASSLSYVGAENYGYTF	TGTGCCAGCAGCTTAAGTTACGTCGGGGCTGAGAACTATGGCTACACCTTC
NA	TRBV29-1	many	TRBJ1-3	CSVLDPSGNTIYF	TGCAGCGTTCTGGACCCCTCTGGAAACACCATATATTTT
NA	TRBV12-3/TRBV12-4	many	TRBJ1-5	CAIRWDNQPQHF	TGTGCCATCAGATGGGACAATCAGCCCCAGCATTTT
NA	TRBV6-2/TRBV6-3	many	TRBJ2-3	CASSLDKLREDTQYF	TGTGCCAGCAGCCTCGATAAGCTGAGGGAGGATACGCAGTATTTT
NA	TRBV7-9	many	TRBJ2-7	CASTTSTYEQYF	TGTGCCAGCACCACTAGTACCTACGAGCAGTACTTC
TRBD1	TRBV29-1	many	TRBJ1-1	CSVEGDRVYTEAFF	TGCAGCGTTGAGGGAGACAGGGTGTACACTGAAGCTTTCTTT
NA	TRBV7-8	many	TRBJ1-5	CASSLNTNQPQHF	TGTGCCAGCAGCCTAAATACCAATCAGCCCCAGCATTTT
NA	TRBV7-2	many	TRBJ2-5	CASSFLGGKETQYF	TGTGCCAGCAGCTTTTTGGGGGGTAAAGAGACCCAGTACTTC
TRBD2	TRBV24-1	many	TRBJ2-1	CATSEDTSGLYNEQFF	TGTGCCACCAGTGAAGATACTAGCGGGCTTTACAATGAGCAGTTCTTC
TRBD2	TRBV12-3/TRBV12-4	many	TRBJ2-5	CASSLGREVGETQYF	TGTGCCAGCAGTTTGGGGCGGGAGGTCGGAGAGACCCAGTACTTC
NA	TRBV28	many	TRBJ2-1	CASSPRGSYNEQFF	TGTGCCAGCAGCCCACGTGGCTCCTACAATGAGCAGTTCTTC
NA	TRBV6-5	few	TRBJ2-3	CASSYSRLTITDTQYF	TGTGCCAGCAGTTACTCGAGACTGACCATCACAGATACGCAGTATTTT
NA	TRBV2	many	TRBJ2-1	CASSAGLGNNEQFF	TGTGCCAGCAGTGCCGGACTGGGAAACAATGAGCAGTTCTTC
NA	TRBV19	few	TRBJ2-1	CASSIDLGEGGNEQFF	TGTGCCAGTAGTATAGATCTCGGGGAGGGGGGCAATGAGCAGTTCTTC
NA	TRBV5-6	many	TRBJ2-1	CASSLEDDEQFF	TGTGCCAGCAGCTTGGAAGATGATGAGCAGTTCTTC
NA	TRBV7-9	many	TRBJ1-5	CASSPKGGNQPQHF	TGTGCCAGCAGTCCCAAGGGGGGCAATCAGCCCCAGCATTTT
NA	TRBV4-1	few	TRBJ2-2	CASSLTTPGVVTGELFF	TGCGCCAGCAGCCTCACGACTCCGGGAGTTGTCACCGGGGAGCTGTTTTTT
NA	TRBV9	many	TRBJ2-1	CASSVGTSLSYNEQFF	TGTGCCAGCAGCGTCGGTACTAGCTTATCCTACAATGAGCAGTTCTTC
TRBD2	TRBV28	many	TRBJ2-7	CASSLTSVQQYF	TGTGCCAGCAGTTTAACTAGCGTGCAGCAGTACTTC
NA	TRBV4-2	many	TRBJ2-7	CASSQGSAPTYEQYF	TGTGCCAGCAGCCAAGGATCAGCTCCGACCTACGAGCAGTACTTC
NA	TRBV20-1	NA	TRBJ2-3	CSARGAALGTDTQYF	TGCAGTGCTAGAGGGGCTGCCCTCGGCACAGATACGCAGTATTTT
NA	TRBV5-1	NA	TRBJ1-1	CASSYDWGLTPGPEAFF	TGCGCCAGCAGCTACGATTGGGGGTTGACGCCGGGCCCTGAAGCTTTCTTT
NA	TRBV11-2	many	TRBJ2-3	CASSLVVKDTQYF	TGTGCCAGCAGCTTGGTGGTTAAGGATACGCAGTATTTT